The sequence of this T cell receptor beta chain was determined in a study of identical twins. Each CDR3 protein is one row after TCRdb ran MiXCR on the 5' RACE reads. The sample lists around 1.7 million distinct CDR3 sequences, under 35% occurring once. This clonotype came up a few times. The CDR3 spans 18 residues. Germline CDR1 and CDR2: SGHRS and YFSETQ. The junction had 13 bases not matched to a gene; V was cut back by 0 bases and J by 6 bases. This TCR was recovered from a newborn girl in good health. This chain connects TRBV5-1 to TRBJ2-3; 10 bases line up with TRBD2. The sequenced sample was cord blood. The CDR3 reads CASSLVSLAGALRDTQYF. The CDR3 DNA follows: TGCGCCAGCAGCTTGGTGTCCCTAGCGGGGGCCCTTAGGGATACGCAGTATTTT. Together with reference TRBV5-1 and TRBJ2-3, the CDR3 gives the full variable domain: KAGVTQTPRYLIKTRGQQVTLSCSPISGHRSVSWYQQTPGQGLQFLFEYFSETQRNKGNFPGRFSGRQFSNSRSEMNVSTLELGDSALYLCASSLVSLAGALRDTQYFGPGTRLTVL.